Detailed here is one T cell receptor beta chain. This CDR3 region has 15 residues. Germline V CDR1 and CDR2: LGHNA, YSLEER. The V gene end was trimmed by 0 bases and the J gene end by 2 bases; junction bases not matched to a gene: 1. The sample comes from a study of blood T cell repertoires in COVID-19. About the study: Samples representing acute and convalescent COVID-19 were sourced from the United States, Italy and Spain. In each case, the material was cDNA or gDNA derived from T cells, B-cell-depleted T cells, or PBMCs.

Assay: immunoSEQ multiplex PCR; the TCRdb copy retains only in-frame clones and omits some. The sample consists of about 110,000 clones, 75% to 85% of them appearing once. The chain carries TRBV4-3 and TRBJ2-1, with 7 positions matching TRBD1. What was sequenced was peripheral blood. The TCR originated in a man at least 80 years old with COVID-19, enrolled during active disease. The CDR3 nucleotides read TGCGCCAGCAGCCAAGATGGGACAGCCTACAATGAGCAGTTCTTC. It codes for CASSQDGTAYNEQFF.